These 7 T cell receptor beta chains came from one sample sequenced in a study of vaccination and CD4 T cells after COVID-19. Antigen specificity for these receptors is unknown. With the Oncomine TCR Beta short-read assay, DNA from cultured CD4+ T cells was sequenced. TCRdb processed the PCR reads anew with MiXCR; each CDR3 protein has one entry. The data hold about 21,000 distinct CDR3 sequences, with around 46% observed a single time. The time point was: late sampling 161 to 241 days after vaccination in a few convalescent patients. Sample treatment: approximately 11-day PBMC culture with coronavirus spike peptide pools or control peptides (ViraFEST assay). The specimen comprised CD4+ T cells from blood, cultured in vitro, sampled about 7 months after SARS-CoV-2 vaccination. These receptors were obtained from a human donor who had recovered from COVID-19.

Only a few counts were recorded for this clonotype. This chain links TRBV6-5 with TRBJ1-2; perhaps TRBD1 as D (6 bases). CDR1 MNHEY and CDR2 SVGAGI come from the germline V gene. This CDR3 is built from 16 residues. Trimming took 0 bases from V and 0 from J, leaving 11 bases between them. DNA of the CDR3: TGTGCCAGCAGTTACTCAGGGGGAGTCCCTAACTATGGCTACACCTTC. It specifies CASSYSGGVPNYGYTF.

This sequence joins TRBV7-2 and TRBJ2-1; the D is unclear. This CDR3 has 14 residues. The V gene's germline CDR1 is SGHTA and CDR2 FQGNSA. V was clipped by 0 bases and J by 3 bases, with 6 bases between them. In DNA form, the CDR3 reads TGTGCCAGCAGCTTAGCGTCCGACTACAATGAGCAGTTCTTC. It is translated as CASSLASDYNEQFF. Looking up the rest from reference TRBV7-2 and TRBJ2-1 gives the full variable domain: GAGVSQSPSNKVTEKGKDVELRCDPISGHTALYWYRQSLGQGLEFLIYFQGNSAPDKSGLPSDRFSAERTGGSVSTLTIQRTQQEDSAVYLCASSLASDYNEQFFGPGTRLTVL.

The chain recombines TRBV6-2 or TRBV6-3 with TRBJ1-5; perhaps TRBD1 as D (5 bases). This CDR3 spans 14 amino acids. V lost 2 bases and J lost 6, with 11 bases in between. Germline lookup yields CDR1 MNHEY and CDR2 SVGEGT. CDR3 amino acids: CASSYGGIGQPQHF. The DNA of the CDR3 is TGTGCCAGCAGTTACGGGGGGATTGGTCAGCCCCAGCATTTT.

This chain joins TRBV7-9 and TRBJ2-2, with D hard to call. Deletions cut 1 base from V and 4 bases from J, with 4 bases between. The length of the CDR3 is 13 residues. The germline V gene has CDR1 SEHNR and CDR2 FQNEAQ (reference sequence). CDR3 in DNA: TGTGCCAGCAGCTTAGTACTCACCGGGGAGCTGTTTTTT. Protein sequence: CASSLVLTGELFF.

In this sample, this clonotype is medium-sized (0.01 to 0.1%). The chain combines TRBV2 with TRBJ1-6; a possible D gene is TRBD1 (5 bases). Germline assignment: CDR1 SNHLY and CDR2 FYNNEI. This CDR3 has 14 residues. V lost 6 bases and J 12 bases, leaving 18 bases between the germline ends. The CDR3 DNA reads as TGTGCCAGCAGAGATACAGGAGGACTGCAACCCCTCCACTTT. Its translation: CASRDTGGLQPLHF.

This clonotype was recorded a few times. The chain uses TRBV20-1 and TRBJ1-1; no reliable D call. The ends were cut back, 0 bases at V and 1 base at J, with 12 bases in the middle. The CDR3 totals 15 residues. The V gene's germline CDR1 is DFQATT and CDR2 SNEGSKA (reference sequence). CDR3 amino acids: CSARDFPGRNTEAFF. The CDR3 nucleotides are TGCAGTGCTAGAGATTTTCCAGGCCGGAACACTGAAGCTTTCTTT.

This clonotype appeared a few times. The CDR3 region has the DNA TGCAGTGCTACGTTGGACTCACACCGAGGGGAGACCCAGTACTTC. Protein: CSATLDSHRGETQYF. V gene TRBV20-1 combines with J gene TRBJ2-5; perhaps TRBD2 as D (5 bases). CDR3 length: 15 amino acids. Germline assignment: CDR1 DFQATT and CDR2 SNEGSKA (reference sequence). Trimming took off 4 bases at V and 5 bases at J, with 20 bases between the two ends.